This T cell receptor (beta chain) was captured by sequencing in a study of cytomegalovirus exposure and HLA in healthy donors. Broader study findings: When presence/absence was analysed, sequencing depth was taken to be roughly uniform across donors. Differences between HLA loci emerged in a later analysis of TCR association rates, with DRB1 most and HLA-C fewest. Cytomegalovirus-associated status was assigned to about 170 TCR beta chains.

The CDR3 has 17 residues. The germline V gene has CDR1 SGDLS and CDR2 YYNGEE. V lost 0 bases and J lost 5, with 21 bases in between. This clone occurred once. Its specificity is unknown. Both 60 Vbeta primers and 13 Jbeta primers went into the PCR. This table comes from immunoSEQ multiplex PCR, and its TCRdb copy is limited to in-frame clones, with some not included. The profile shows over 70,000 clones, about 80% of them singletons. The chain recombines TRBV9 with TRBJ2-7, with a possible D match to TRBD2 (7 bases). The sequencing sample was made of PBMCs. The source is a male donor in good health and CMV-seronegative. CDR3 sequence: CASSVDAGQGRVDEQYF. Here the CDR3 DNA reads TGTGCCAGCAGCGTAGACGCTGGGCAGGGGAGGGTCGACGAGCAGTACTTC.